The entry below gives a single T cell receptor (beta chain) sequence along with its context. These data are taken from a study of blood T cell repertoires in COVID-19. Study-wide context: Italy, Spain and the United States were the sources of the convalescent and acute COVID-19 samples. In each case, the material was cDNA or gDNA derived from T cells, B-cell-depleted T cells, or PBMCs.

The CDR3 loop spans 20 amino acids. CDR1 and CDR2 (germline): MGHRA, YSYEKL. With V trimmed by 3 bases and J by 1 base, 14 bases remained unmatched. Authors' processing steps: Cell counts per sample came from amplifying reference gene primers. Here immunoSEQ multiplex PCR was the method, and the copy in TCRdb shows in-frame clones only, minus some. V, J and clone size were drawn from that table, and D and trimming were deduced from the DNA. This sample yields a few hundred thousand clones, of which about nine tenths are seen a single time; roughly 2.2% belongs to the top ten. The chain carries TRBV4-1 and TRBJ2-1; 11 bases match TRBD1. The sequenced sample consisted of peripheral blood. The clonotype comes from a man in his fifties or sixties with acute or convalescent COVID-19. The CDR3 nucleotides read TGCGCCAGCAGCCACCTCGCGGACAGGGGGCTATTAAGGTCCTACAATGAGCAGTTCTTC. Its translation: CASSHLADRGLLRSYNEQFF.